These 18 T cell receptor beta chains were sequenced from one sample in a study of response to subunit inactivated influenza vaccine. MiXCR, run by TCRdb on the RT-PCR reads, gives a single entry per CDR3 protein. The top ten clones hold around 7.3% of a sample with about 700,000 distinct CDR3 sequences, roughly 13% of them seen once. The sample here was PBMCs from blood, taken 14 days before vaccination. All receptors derive from a man in his forties or fifties who received an inactivated influenza vaccine.

This clonotype turned up a few times. The chain has TRBV18 and TRBJ2-1, with 9 nucleotides matching TRBD2. The CDR3 consists of 15 residues. The V gene's germline CDR1 is KGHSH and CDR2 LQKENI. V shed 3 bases and J 4 bases; nucleotides not matched to a gene: 4. The CDR3 DNA sequence: TGTGCCAGCTCACCGGCGACTAGCGGATACAATGAGCAGTTCTTC. Protein: CASSPATSGYNEQFF.

This chain joins TRBV20-1 and TRBJ2-7; 9 bases map to TRBD2. The CDR3 length is 13 residues. V shed 5 bases and J 7 bases; nucleotides not matched to a gene: 9. Germline assignment: CDR1 DFQATT and CDR2 SNEGSKA (reference sequence). The CDR3 reads CSAPVQRGAEQYF. Here the CDR3 DNA reads TGCAGTGCTCCAGTCCAGCGGGGGGCTGAGCAGTACTTC.

Only a few counts were recorded for this clonotype. V gene TRBV7-2 combines with J gene TRBJ1-2; 9 nucleotides align to TRBD1. The V and J ends lost 6 bases and 11 bases, in that order; junction bases with no gene match: 13. The germline gives CDR1 SGHTA, CDR2 FQGNSA. The CDR3 runs 14 residues. The CDR3 protein is CASSTQPGQGRYTF. CDR3 sequence (DNA): TGTGCCAGCAGTACTCAGCCGGGACAGGGTCGGTACACCTTC.

This clonotype was counted only a few times. V usage is TRBV6-2 or TRBV6-3 and J usage is TRBJ2-3; D unresolved. The germline gives CDR1 MNHEY, CDR2 SVGEGT. The CDR3 runs 13 residues. V shed 10 bases and J shed 4 bases, with 15 bases lying between them. The CDR3 spells CATWAGPSDTQYF. CDR3 sequence (DNA): TGTGCCACCTGGGCTGGTCCCTCAGATACGCAGTATTTT.

This clonotype occurred many times. This chain connects TRBV7-2 to TRBJ1-2; D not certain. V gave up 9 bases and J gave up 1 base, with 18 bases separating them. CDR1 is SGHTA, CDR2 FQGNSA, per germline. The CDR3 consists of 15 residues. DNA for the CDR3: TGTGCCAGTGTCAGAGGGCAGCGCTTTAACTATGGCTACACCTTC. Translating it yields CASVRGQRFNYGYTF.

The rearrangement uses TRBV7-2 and TRBJ2-1; 9 positions match TRBD2. This CDR3 spans 17 amino acids. CDR1 is SGHTA and CDR2 is FQGNSA in the germline V gene. The V gene end was trimmed by 1 base and the J gene end by 5 bases; junction bases not matched to a gene: 9. The CDR3 DNA sequence: TGTGCCAGCAGCTTAGGGGGGACAGCGGGGGGAAACAATGAGCAGTTCTTC. This sequence encodes CASSLGGTAGGNNEQFF.

This chain uses TRBV6-1 with TRBJ2-3; unclear D gene. This CDR3 is built from 15 residues. In germline, CDR1 is MNHNS, CDR2 SASEGT. Trimming pared 3 bases from V and 0 bases from J, leaving 10 bases between. The CDR3 sequence is CASSDWAQSTDTQYF. The CDR3 DNA reads TGTGCCAGCAGTGATTGGGCACAGAGCACAGATACGCAGTATTTT.

The chain recombines TRBV20-1 with TRBJ2-1; possibly TRBD2 for D (6 bases). V dropped 6 bases and J dropped 10 bases, with 22 bases sitting between them. The germline V gene has CDR1 DFQATT and CDR2 SNEGSKA (reference sequence). The CDR3 consists of 14 residues. The CDR3 is CSAPGSSGVREQFF. For the CDR3, the DNA is TGCAGTGCCCCCGGCTCTTCGGGAGTTAGGGAGCAGTTCTTC.

CDR3 sequence: CASSSHRQGGYGYTF. CDR3 nucleotide sequence: TGTGCCAGCAGCTCGCATCGACAGGGGGGATATGGCTACACCTTC. The rearrangement uses TRBV7-9 and TRBJ1-2; 9 nucleotides align to TRBD1. CDR1 is SEHNR, CDR2 FQNEAQ, per germline (reference sequence). V was pared by 4 bases and J by 5 bases, with 8 bases of the junction left unmatched. This CDR3 has 15 amino acids.

This clonotype has ten or more counts. The chain has TRBV7-2 and TRBJ1-6; tentatively, D is TRBD1 (6 bases). Trimming stripped 1 base from V and 8 bases from J, with 18 bases between. This CDR3 spans 17 amino acids. Germline CDR1 reads SGHTA; CDR2 reads FQGNSA. The CDR3 DNA reads as TGTGCCAGCAGCTTAGGATCGACAGGACGATGGCATTCACCCCTCCACTTT. Its translation: CASSLGSTGRWHSPLHF.

The chain is built from TRBV7-2 and TRBJ2-5; TRBD2 is a possible D gene (6 bases). Germline V CDR1 and CDR2: SGHTA, FQGNSA. Trimming shortened V by 4 bases and J by 4 bases, and 19 bases separated the two germline ends. The CDR3 sequence is 16 residues long. The CDR3 region has the DNA TGTGCCAGCAGCTACCCCTACGGGAGAGGAGGAGAGACCCAGTACTTC. It codes for CASSYPYGRGGETQYF. The full variable domain, rest sourced from reference TRBV7-2 and TRBJ2-5, is GAGVSQSPSNKVTEKGKDVELRCDPISGHTALYWYRQSLGQGLEFLIYFQGNSAPDKSGLPSDRFSAERTGGSVSTLTIQRTQQEDSAVYLCASSYPYGRGGETQYFGPGTRLLVL.

The rearrangement joins TRBV11-2 to TRBJ2-7, with 9 nucleotides matching TRBD2. From germline, CDR1 is SGHAT and CDR2 FQNNGV. V shed 3 bases, J shed 4 bases, and the junction held 7 bases outside the gene matches. The CDR3 is 15 amino acids. The CDR3, as DNA: TGTGCCAGCAGCTTTGCAGCGGGGGGTGGTTACGAGCAGTACTTC. Translated: CASSFAAGGGYEQYF.

A few counts support this clonotype. V and J are TRBV7-2 and TRBJ1-1; 7 positions match TRBD1. The CDR3 totals 14 residues. With 5 bases clipped from V and 1 base from J, the junction kept 4 bases outside the gene matches. Germline CDR1 SGHTA, CDR2 FQGNSA. CDR3 sequence: CASSNDRANTEAFF. CDR3 DNA sequence: TGTGCCAGCAGCAACGACAGGGCGAACACTGAAGCTTTCTTT.

This clonotype was seen only a few times. The chain uses TRBV5-1 and TRBJ2-7, with D perhaps matching TRBD1 or TRBD2 (5 bases each). V dropped 4 bases and J dropped 2 bases, with 16 bases sitting between them. Per the germline V gene, CDR1 is SGHRS and CDR2 is YFSETQ. This CDR3 region has 15 residues. The CDR3 protein is CASSIGGRGTYEQYF. The CDR3 nucleotides are TGCGCCAGCAGCATTGGGGGACGGGGAACCTACGAGCAGTACTTC. Drawing the rest from reference TRBV5-1 and TRBJ2-7, the complete variable domain is KAGVTQTPRYLIKTRGQQVTLSCSPISGHRSVSWYQQTPGQGLQFLFEYFSETQRNKGNFPGRFSGRQFSNSRSEMNVSTLELGDSALYLCASSIGGRGTYEQYFGPGTRLTVT.

The V and J genes are TRBV12-3 or TRBV12-4 and TRBJ1-1; perhaps TRBD1 as D (6 bases). This CDR3 has 16 residues. V dropped 6 bases and J dropped 4 bases, with 21 bases sitting between them. In nucleotides, the CDR3 is TGTGCCAGCAGAAGGGGAGGAGGGGGTCTGGGCACTGAAGCTTTCTTT. It translates to CASRRGGGGLGTEAFF.

A few counts support this clonotype. The V call is TRBV3-1, the J call TRBJ2-1; 7 bases are shared with TRBD2. Looked up from germline, CDR1 is LGHDT and CDR2 is YNNKEL (reference sequence). Trimming at V came to 0 bases and at J to 7 bases, leaving 12 bases not matched to a gene. The CDR3 is 17 residues long. CDR3 region: CASSQDQSGWRENEQFF. The CDR3 DNA reads TGTGCCAGCAGCCAAGATCAGTCGGGCTGGCGGGAGAATGAGCAGTTCTTC.

There are many counts of this clonotype. This chain joins TRBV7-9 and TRBJ2-5; TRBD2 might be the D (5 bases). The CDR3 extends over 13 amino acids. Germline lookup yields CDR1 SEHNR and CDR2 FQNEAQ (reference sequence). V gave up 6 bases and J gave up 0 bases, with 8 bases separating them. The CDR3, as DNA: TGTGCCAGCAGTCGTAGCGACCAAGAGACCCAGTACTTC. This sequence encodes CASSRSDQETQYF.

This clonotype was counted only a few times. The rearrangement links TRBV11-2 to TRBJ2-2; 7 nucleotides match TRBD2. CDR1 and CDR2 from the germline V gene are SGHAT and FQNNGV. Trimming removed 4 bases from V and 3 bases from J; junction bases left unmatched: 8. The CDR3 totals 16 residues. Here the CDR3 reads CASSSGRGGYTGELFF. The CDR3 nucleotides read TGTGCCAGCAGCTCCGGACGGGGAGGGTACACCGGGGAGCTGTTTTTT.